This TCR beta chain emerged from a study of OX40 agonist ivuxolimab in advanced cancers. Study-level background: Three patients, one with hepatocellular carcinoma and two with cutaneous melanoma, achieved partial responses. Study results and caveats: Among T cells, CD8+ cells averaged more expanded clones than CD4+ cells.

Repertoires were generated with immunoSEQ multiplex PCR, while TCRdb's copy carries only in-frame clones and drops some. The sample includes tens of thousands of clones, about 86% of them seen just once. With respect to this clone: Its target is unknown.

Blood sampling was done at baseline, cycle 4 day 1, and cycle 7 day 1. Germline V gives CDR1 MNHEY, CDR2 SMNVEV (reference sequence). The CDR3 totals 14 residues. Trimming cost V 4 bases and J 2 bases, with 12 bases left between them. The sequence came from an adult with an advanced solid tumor such as melanoma, head and neck, liver or kidney cancer. Sequencing was performed on CD4+ or CD8+ T cells sorted from blood, taken in a trial of the OX40 agonist ivuxolimab. This sequence joins TRBV27 and TRBJ2-7, with D hard to call. The CDR3 spells CASSSRPPTYEQYF. DNA of the CDR3: TGTGCCAGCAGTTCCCGTCCGCCCACCTACGAGCAGTACTTC.